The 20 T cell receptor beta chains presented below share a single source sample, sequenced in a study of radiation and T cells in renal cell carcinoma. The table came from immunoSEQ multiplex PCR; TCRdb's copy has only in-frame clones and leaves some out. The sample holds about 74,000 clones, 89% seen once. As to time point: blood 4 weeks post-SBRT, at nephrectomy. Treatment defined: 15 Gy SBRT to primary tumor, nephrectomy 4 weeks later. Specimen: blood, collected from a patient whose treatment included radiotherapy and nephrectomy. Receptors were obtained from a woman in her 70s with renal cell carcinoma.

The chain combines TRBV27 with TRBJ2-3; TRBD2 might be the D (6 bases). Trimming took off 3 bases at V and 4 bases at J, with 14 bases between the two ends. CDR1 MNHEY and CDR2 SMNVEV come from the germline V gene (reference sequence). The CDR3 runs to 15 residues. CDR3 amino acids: CASSLGQGGPDTQYF. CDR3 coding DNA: TGTGCCAGCAGTTTGGGGCAGGGAGGTCCAGATACGCAGTATTTT.

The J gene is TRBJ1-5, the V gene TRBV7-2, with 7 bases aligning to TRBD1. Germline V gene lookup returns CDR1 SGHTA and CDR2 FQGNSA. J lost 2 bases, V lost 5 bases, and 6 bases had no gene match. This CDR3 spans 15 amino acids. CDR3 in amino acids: CASSPAGGGNQPQHF. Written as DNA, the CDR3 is TGTGCCAGCAGCCCGGCAGGGGGAGGCAATCAGCCCCAGCATTTT.

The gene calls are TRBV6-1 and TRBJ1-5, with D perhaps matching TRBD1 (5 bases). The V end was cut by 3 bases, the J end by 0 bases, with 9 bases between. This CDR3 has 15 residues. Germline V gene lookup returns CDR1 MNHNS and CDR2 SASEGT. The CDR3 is CASSDRGYSNQPQHF. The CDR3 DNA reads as TGTGCCAGCAGTGATCGGGGGTATAGCAATCAGCCCCAGCATTTT.

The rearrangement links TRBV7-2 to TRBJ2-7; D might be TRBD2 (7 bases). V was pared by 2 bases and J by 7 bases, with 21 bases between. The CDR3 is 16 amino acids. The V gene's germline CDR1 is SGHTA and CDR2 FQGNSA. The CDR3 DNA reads TGTGCCAGCAGCTTAATTGTGGGACACGGCGGGAGTGAGCAGTACTTC. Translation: CASSLIVGHGGSEQYF.

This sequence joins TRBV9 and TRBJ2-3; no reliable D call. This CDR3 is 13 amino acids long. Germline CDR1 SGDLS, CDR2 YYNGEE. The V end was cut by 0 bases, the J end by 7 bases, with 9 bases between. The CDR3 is CASSVDSRNTQYF. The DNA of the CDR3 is TGTGCCAGCAGCGTAGACTCCCGAAATACGCAGTATTTT. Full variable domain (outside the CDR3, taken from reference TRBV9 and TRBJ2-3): DSGVTQTPKHLITATGQRVTLRCSPRSGDLSVYWYQQSLDQGLQFLIQYYNGEERAKGNILERFSAQQFPDLHSELNLSSLELGDSALYFCASSVDSRNTQYFGPGTRLTVL.

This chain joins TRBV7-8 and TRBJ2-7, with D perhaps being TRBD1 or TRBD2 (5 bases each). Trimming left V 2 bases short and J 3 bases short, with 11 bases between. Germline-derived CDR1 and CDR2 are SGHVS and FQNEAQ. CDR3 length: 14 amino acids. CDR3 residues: CASSLLPGGYEQYF. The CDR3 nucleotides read TGTGCCAGCAGCTTATTACCTGGGGGCTACGAGCAGTACTTC.

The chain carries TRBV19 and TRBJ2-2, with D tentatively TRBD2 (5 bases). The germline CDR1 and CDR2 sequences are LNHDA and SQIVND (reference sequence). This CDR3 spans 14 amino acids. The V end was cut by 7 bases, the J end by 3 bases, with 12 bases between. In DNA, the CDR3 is TGTGCCAGTACCCTCATCGGGGACACCGGGGAGCTGTTTTTT. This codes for CASTLIGDTGELFF.

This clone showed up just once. In DNA, the CDR3 is TGTGCCAGCAGCCCCAGGGGGGGGCAGAACACTGAAGCTTTCTTT. As protein: CASSPRGGQNTEAFF. The chain joins TRBV11-3 to TRBJ1-1; TRBD1 matches 7 bases. Per the germline V gene, CDR1 is SGHNT and CDR2 is YENEEA. The ends lost 5 bases at V and 1 base at J; junction bases unmatched: 7. The CDR3 totals 15 residues.

The DNA for the CDR3 is TGCAGCGTTAGTTCAGGGGACGGCTACACCTTC. Residues: CSVSSGDGYTF. V and J are TRBV29-1 and TRBJ1-2; TRBD1 is a possible D gene (6 bases). The CDR3 contains 11 residues. V was clipped by 5 bases and J by 8 bases, with 12 bases between them. The germline V gene has CDR1 SQVTM and CDR2 ANQGSEA.

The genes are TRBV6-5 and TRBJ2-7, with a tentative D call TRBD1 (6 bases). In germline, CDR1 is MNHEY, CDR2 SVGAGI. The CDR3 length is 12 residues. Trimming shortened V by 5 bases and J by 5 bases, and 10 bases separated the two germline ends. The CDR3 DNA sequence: TGTGCCAGCAGTGAAAACAGGGACGAGCAGTACTTC. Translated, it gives CASSENRDEQYF.

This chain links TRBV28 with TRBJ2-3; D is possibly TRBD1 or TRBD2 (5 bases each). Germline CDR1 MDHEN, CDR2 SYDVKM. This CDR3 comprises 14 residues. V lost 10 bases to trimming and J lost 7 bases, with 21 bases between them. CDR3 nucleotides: TGTGCCATCCTGGGGACCCCGAAACCCCATACGCAGTATTTT. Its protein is CAILGTPKPHTQYF.

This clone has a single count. CDR3 coding DNA: TGTGCCAGTAGTATGGGGCCCTTTTGGGGACAGGGGGCGAAGTATAATTCACCCCTCCACTTT. As protein: CASSMGPFWGQGAKYNSPLHF. V and J are TRBV19 and TRBJ1-6; 12 bases match TRBD1. Unmatched junction bases numbered 16, after V lost 3 bases and J lost 4 bases. The CDR3 runs to 21 residues. The germline V gene encodes CDR1 LNHDA and CDR2 SQIVND (reference sequence).

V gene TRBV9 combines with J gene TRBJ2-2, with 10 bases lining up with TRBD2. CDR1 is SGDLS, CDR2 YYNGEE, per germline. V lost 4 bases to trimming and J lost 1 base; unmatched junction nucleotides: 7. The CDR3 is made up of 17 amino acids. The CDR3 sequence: CASSPHSSGGNTGELFF. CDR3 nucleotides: TGTGCCAGCAGCCCCCATTCTAGCGGGGGGAACACCGGGGAGCTGTTTTTT. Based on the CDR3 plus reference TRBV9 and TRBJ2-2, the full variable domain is DSGVTQTPKHLITATGQRVTLRCSPRSGDLSVYWYQQSLDQGLQFLIQYYNGEERAKGNILERFSAQQFPDLHSELNLSSLELGDSALYFCASSPHSSGGNTGELFFGEGSRLTVL.

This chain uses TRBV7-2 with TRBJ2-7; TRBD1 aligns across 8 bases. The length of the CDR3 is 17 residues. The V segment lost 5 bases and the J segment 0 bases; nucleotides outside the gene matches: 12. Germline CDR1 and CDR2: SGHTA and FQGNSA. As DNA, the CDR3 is TGTGCCAGCAGCCAACTCAGAAGCAGGGGGCCCTCCTACGAGCAGTACTTC. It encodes CASSQLRSRGPSYEQYF. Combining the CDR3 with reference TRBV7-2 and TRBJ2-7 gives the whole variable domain GAGVSQSPSNKVTEKGKDVELRCDPISGHTALYWYRQSLGQGLEFLIYFQGNSAPDKSGLPSDRFSAERTGGSVSTLTIQRTQQEDSAVYLCASSQLRSRGPSYEQYFGPGTRLTVT.

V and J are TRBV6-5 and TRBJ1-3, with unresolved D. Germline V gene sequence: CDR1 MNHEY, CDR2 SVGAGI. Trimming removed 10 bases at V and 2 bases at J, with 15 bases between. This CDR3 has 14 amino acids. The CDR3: CATKEAGPGNTIYF. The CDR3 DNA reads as TGTGCCACCAAAGAGGCGGGCCCTGGAAACACCATATATTTT.

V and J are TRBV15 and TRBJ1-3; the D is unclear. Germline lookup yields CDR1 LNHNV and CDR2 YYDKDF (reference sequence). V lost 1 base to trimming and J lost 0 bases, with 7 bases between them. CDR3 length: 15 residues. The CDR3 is CATSRGRGSGNTIYF. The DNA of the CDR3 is TGTGCCACCAGCAGAGGCAGAGGCTCTGGAAACACCATATATTTT.

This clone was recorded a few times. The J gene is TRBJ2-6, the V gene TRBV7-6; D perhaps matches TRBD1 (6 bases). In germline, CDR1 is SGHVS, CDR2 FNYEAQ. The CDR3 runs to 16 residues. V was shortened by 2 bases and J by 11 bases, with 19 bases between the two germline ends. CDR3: CASSLSPSGQRYVLTF. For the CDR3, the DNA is TGTGCCAGCAGCTTAAGCCCTTCCGGACAGCGCTACGTCCTGACTTTC. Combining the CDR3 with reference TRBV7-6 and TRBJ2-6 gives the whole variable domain GAGVSQSPRYKVTKRGQDVALRCDPISGHVSLYWYRQALGQGPEFLTYFNYEAQQDKSGLPNDRFSAERPEGSISTLTIQRTEQRDSAMYRCASSLSPSGQRYVLTFGAGSRLTVL.

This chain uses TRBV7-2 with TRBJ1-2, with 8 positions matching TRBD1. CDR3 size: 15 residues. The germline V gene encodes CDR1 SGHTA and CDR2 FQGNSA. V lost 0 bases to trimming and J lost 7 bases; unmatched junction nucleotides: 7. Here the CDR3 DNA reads TGTGCCAGCAGCTTAGCCTACGACAGGGGTGGTGGCTACACCTTC. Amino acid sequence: CASSLAYDRGGGYTF.

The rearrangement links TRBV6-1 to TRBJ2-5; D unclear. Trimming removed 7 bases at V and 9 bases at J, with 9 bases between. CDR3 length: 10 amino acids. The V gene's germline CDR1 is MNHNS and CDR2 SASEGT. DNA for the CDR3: TGTGCCAGCATGAATACGGCCCAGTACTTC. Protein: CASMNTAQYF.

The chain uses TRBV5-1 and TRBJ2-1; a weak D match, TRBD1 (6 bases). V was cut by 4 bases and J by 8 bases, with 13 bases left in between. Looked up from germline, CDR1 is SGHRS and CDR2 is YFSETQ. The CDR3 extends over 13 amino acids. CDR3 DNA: TGCGCCAGCAGCATATCGGACAGTGATGAGCAGTTCTTC. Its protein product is CASSISDSDEQFF. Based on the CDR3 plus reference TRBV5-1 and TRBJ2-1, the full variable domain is KAGVTQTPRYLIKTRGQQVTLSCSPISGHRSVSWYQQTPGQGLQFLFEYFSETQRNKGNFPGRFSGRQFSNSRSEMNVSTLELGDSALYLCASSISDSDEQFFGPGTRLTVL.